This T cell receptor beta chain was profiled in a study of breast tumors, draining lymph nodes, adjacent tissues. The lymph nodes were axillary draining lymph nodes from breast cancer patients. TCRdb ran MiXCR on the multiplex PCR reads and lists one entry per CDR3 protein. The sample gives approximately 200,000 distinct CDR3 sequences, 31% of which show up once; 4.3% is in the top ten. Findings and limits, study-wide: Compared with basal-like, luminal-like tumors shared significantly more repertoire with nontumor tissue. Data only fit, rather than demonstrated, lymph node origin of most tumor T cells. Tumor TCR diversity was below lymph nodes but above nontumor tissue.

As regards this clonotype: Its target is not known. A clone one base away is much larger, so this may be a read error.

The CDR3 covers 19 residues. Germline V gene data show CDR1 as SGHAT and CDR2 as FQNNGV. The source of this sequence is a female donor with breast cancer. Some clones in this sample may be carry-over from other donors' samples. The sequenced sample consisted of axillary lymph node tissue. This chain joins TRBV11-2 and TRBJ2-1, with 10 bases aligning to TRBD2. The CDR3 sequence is CAGSPRPGTSVAFYNEQFF. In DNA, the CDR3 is TGTGCCGGCAGCCCGAGACCTGGGACTAGCGTAGCCTTCTACAATGAGCAGTTCTTC.